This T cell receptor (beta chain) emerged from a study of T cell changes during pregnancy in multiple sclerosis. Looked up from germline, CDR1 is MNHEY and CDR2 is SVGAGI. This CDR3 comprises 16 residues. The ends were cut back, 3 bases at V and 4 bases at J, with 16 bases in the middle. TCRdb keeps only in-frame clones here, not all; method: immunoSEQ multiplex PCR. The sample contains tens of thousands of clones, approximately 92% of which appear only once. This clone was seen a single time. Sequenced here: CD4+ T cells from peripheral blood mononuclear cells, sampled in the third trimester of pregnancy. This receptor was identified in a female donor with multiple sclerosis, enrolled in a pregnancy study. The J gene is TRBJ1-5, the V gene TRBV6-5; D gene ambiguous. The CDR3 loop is CASSYSRPEANQPQHF. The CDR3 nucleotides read TGTGCCAGCAGTTATTCTAGACCAGAGGCAAATCAGCCCCAGCATTTT.